This T cell receptor beta chain comes out of a study of shared clonotypes between healthy human individuals. Whole-study results and caveats: Rarefaction showed that sequencing of sorted subsets was incomplete (despite large depth). Generally, naive subsets came out with larger estimated richness than memory subsets. A few donors held around 5% of naive CD4 clonotypes in common.

CD45RO-negative, CCR7-selected cells formed the naive CD8 fraction, which excluded terminally differentiated effector memory CD45RA+ cells. Points on this clone: Its target is not known.

Libraries were prepared by immunoSEQ multiplex PCR; TCRdb keeps only in-frame clonotypes and omits some of them. The data show approximately 740,000 clones, nearly 95% seen once. The CDR3 sequence is 14 residues long. Germline CDR1 reads SGDLS; CDR2 reads YYNGEE. V was pared by 3 bases and J by 9 bases, with 12 bases of the junction left unmatched. V usage is TRBV9 and J usage is TRBJ2-7, with 7 positions matching TRBD2. The TCR was taken from a man aged 25 to 45 in good health. Sequences were obtained from naive CD8+ T cells sorted from blood. For the CDR3, the DNA is TGTGCCAGCAGCGAGGGCGGCGGTGCGGGAGTGCAGTACTTC. Translating gives CASSEGGGAGVQYF.